These 25 T cell receptor beta chains originate from one sample sequenced in a study of OX40 agonist ivuxolimab in advanced cancers. Only in-frame clones appear in the TCRdb table, and some are missing; sequencing was by immunoSEQ multiplex PCR. The table includes tens of thousands of clones, approximately 88% detected once. The sequencing used CD4+ or CD8+ T cells sorted from blood, collected in a trial of the OX40 agonist ivuxolimab. Source of these receptors: an adult with an advanced solid tumor such as melanoma, head and neck, liver or kidney cancer.

The rearrangement uses TRBV7-8 and TRBJ1-2, with 11 bases lining up with TRBD1. This CDR3 spans 15 amino acids. The junction had 7 bases not matched to a gene; V was cut back by 5 bases and J by 5 bases. CDR1 SGHVS and CDR2 FQNEAQ come from the germline V gene. CDR3 nucleotide sequence: TGTGCCAGCAGCCCGGGACAGGGGGGGAAGTATGGCTACACCTTC. Amino acid sequence: CASSPGQGGKYGYTF.

The chain joins TRBV11-3 to TRBJ2-3; TRBD1 might be the D (6 bases). Germline V gene data show CDR1 as SGHNT and CDR2 as YENEEA. Trimming stripped 4 bases from V and 1 base from J, with 12 bases between. The CDR3 has 15 amino acids. The CDR3 loop reads CASSSGQLGTDTQYF. CDR3 in DNA: TGTGCCAGCAGCTCCGGACAGCTGGGCACAGATACGCAGTATTTT.

The rearrangement links TRBV6-1 to TRBJ1-4; the D is unclear. This CDR3 has 17 amino acids. V gave up 0 bases and J gave up 0 bases, with 11 bases separating them. In germline, CDR1 is MNHNS, CDR2 SASEGT. CDR3 bases: TGTGCCAGCAGTGAAGCGCGAGGCCATGCAACTAATGAAAAACTGTTTTTT. It translates to CASSEARGHATNEKLFF.

The J gene is TRBJ1-5, the V gene TRBV7-3, with a weak D call TRBD1 (5 bases). CDR1 is SGHTA, CDR2 FQGTGA, per germline. This CDR3 comprises 13 residues. V lost 5 bases and J 1 base, leaving 6 bases between the germline ends. This chain's CDR3 is CASSRDSNQPQHF. CDR3 nucleotides: TGTGCCAGCAGCCGGGACAGCAATCAGCCCCAGCATTTT.

This chain uses TRBV27 with TRBJ2-7; TRBD1 matches 8 bases. Per the germline V gene, CDR1 is MNHEY and CDR2 is SMNVEV (reference sequence). V gave up 6 bases and J gave up 7 bases; unmatched junction bases: 11. CDR3 length equals 14 residues. The CDR3 reads CASSLTGGTLEQYF. For the CDR3, the DNA is TGTGCCAGCAGCCTCACAGGGGGGACATTAGAGCAGTACTTC.

This clone was detected once. This rearrangement joins TRBV18 to TRBJ1-2, with D hard to call. The CDR3 length is 15 residues. Germline CDR1 reads KGHSH; CDR2 reads LQKENI. The V and J ends lost 2 bases and 8 bases respectively, with 18 bases between them. CDR3 coding DNA: TGTGCCAGCTCACCAGGGTCCGCAATTACGGGGGGCTACACCTTC. It yields the protein CASSPGSAITGGYTF.

The chain recombines TRBV28 with TRBJ1-2; 7 bases line up with TRBD1. In germline, CDR1 is MDHEN, CDR2 SYDVKM. V shed 7 bases and J 3 bases; nucleotides not matched to a gene: 14. The CDR3 extends over 16 amino acids. The CDR3 DNA reads as TGTGCCAGCAACCGACAGGGCGCCCCGCTCGACTATGGCTACACCTTC. Protein: CASNRQGAPLDYGYTF.

V gene TRBV19 combines with J gene TRBJ2-3, with no clear D. CDR1 is LNHDA and CDR2 is SQIVND in the germline V gene (reference sequence). V was shortened by 4 bases and J by 2 bases, with 7 bases between the two germline ends. CDR3 length: 13 residues. The CDR3 coding sequence is TGTGCCAGTAGTAATCCAAACACAGATACGCAGTATTTT. Amino acid sequence: CASSNPNTDTQYF.

The rearrangement uses TRBV18 and TRBJ1-4, with D possibly being TRBD1 (5 bases). The CDR3 consists of 14 residues. Trimming cost V 2 bases and J 4 bases, with 8 bases left between them. Germline V gene lookup returns CDR1 KGHSH and CDR2 LQKENI. The DNA for the CDR3 is TGTGCCAGCTCACCAGGGCAGGGTAATGAAAAACTGTTTTTT. Amino acid sequence: CASSPGQGNEKLFF.

This clone was seen only a few times. DNA of the CDR3: TGTGCCAGCAGTGCTCTTTCAGAGACAGATACGCAGTATTTT. Residues: CASSALSETDTQYF. The V gene is TRBV2, the J gene TRBJ2-3, with D hard to call. The germline gives CDR1 SNHLY, CDR2 FYNNEI. Trimming took 4 bases from V and 3 from J, leaving 11 bases between them. This CDR3 contains 14 residues.

V is TRBV5-8 and J is TRBJ1-5, with D unclear. The CDR3 contains 12 residues. Trimming stripped 1 base from V and 6 bases from J, with 5 bases between. Germline loops: CDR1 SGHTS, CDR2 YDEGEE. CDR3: CASSLLGQPQHF. DNA for the CDR3: TGTGCCAGCAGCTTGCTGGGTCAGCCCCAGCATTTT.

This clone was observed a handful of times. J is TRBJ1-2 and V is TRBV29-1; TRBD1 aligns across 10 bases. Trimming cost V 3 bases and J 6 bases; bases outside gene matches: 4. CDR3 length equals 13 residues. CDR1 and CDR2 (germline): SQVTM, ANQGSEA. In DNA form, the CDR3 reads TGCAGCGTTGAGACAGGGGGCGGGGATGGCTACACCTTC. This encodes CSVETGGGDGYTF. The full variable domain, completed using reference TRBV29-1 and TRBJ1-2, is SAVISQKPSRDICQRGTSLTIQCQVDSQVTMMFWYRQQPGQSLTLIATANQGSEATYESGFVIDKFPISRPNLTFSTLTVSNMSPEDSSIYLCSVETGGGDGYTFGSGTRLTVV.

The V gene is TRBV2, the J gene TRBJ1-2; no definite D call. The CDR3 loop spans 12 amino acids. The V end was cut by 4 bases, the J end by 4 bases, with 7 bases between. The germline V gene encodes CDR1 SNHLY and CDR2 FYNNEI. CDR3 sequence: CASSGSSYGYTF. CDR3 sequence (DNA): TGTGCCAGCAGTGGAAGCTCCTATGGCTACACCTTC.

The chain uses TRBV19 and TRBJ2-3; D is unresolved. CDR3 length: 12 amino acids. Trimming took 4 bases from V and 4 from J, leaving 6 bases between them. Germline CDR1 LNHDA, CDR2 SQIVND (reference sequence). This CDR3 reads CASSTPADTQYF. DNA for the CDR3: TGTGCCAGTAGTACCCCAGCAGATACGCAGTATTTT.

CDR3 sequence: CASSRTGLETEAFF. CDR3 nucleotide sequence: TGTGCCAGCAGTCGGACAGGGCTTGAGACTGAAGCTTTCTTT. The rearrangement links TRBV6-5 to TRBJ1-1; 8 bases agree with TRBD1. The CDR3 totals 14 residues. V was clipped by 5 bases and J by 5 bases; unmatched bases: 7. Germline V lookup: CDR1 MNHEY, CDR2 SVGAGI.

The chain carries TRBV13 and TRBJ2-7; D is unclear. Between the trimmed V and J ends, which lost 1 base and 3 bases, there was a span of 10 bases. The CDR3 runs 14 residues. The V gene's germline CDR1 is PRHDT and CDR2 FYEKMQ (reference sequence). CDR3 loop: CASSLEPPGYEQYF. CDR3 DNA sequence: TGTGCCAGCAGCTTAGAACCGCCAGGCTACGAGCAGTACTTC.

The rearrangement joins TRBV5-8 to TRBJ2-3; possible D gene TRBD1, 5 bases. This CDR3 has 14 amino acids. Trimming removed 4 bases from V and 2 bases from J, with 11 bases in between. Germline V gene data show CDR1 as SGHTS and CDR2 as YDEGEE. The CDR3 DNA is TGTGCCAGCAGCCCGACAGCCTACACAGATACGCAGTATTTT. It codes for CASSPTAYTDTQYF.

The V and J genes are TRBV4-1 and TRBJ2-1, with 13 bases lining up with TRBD2. Germline loops: CDR1 MGHRA, CDR2 YSYEKL. The CDR3 runs 14 residues. With 8 bases clipped from V and 7 bases from J, the junction kept 5 bases outside the gene matches. CDR3 coding DNA: TGCGCCAGCGGGAAGACTAGCGGGGGGAATGAGCAGTTCTTC. As protein: CASGKTSGGNEQFF.

The chain employs TRBV6-5 and TRBJ1-1; the match to TRBD1 covers 7 bases. The CDR3 sequence is 13 residues long. V dropped 6 bases and J dropped 3; count of bases not matched to a gene: 4. Germline CDR1 MNHEY, CDR2 SVGAGI. In DNA, the CDR3 is TGTGCCAGCAGGTTACAGGGGTACACTGAAGCTTTCTTT. Amino acids: CASRLQGYTEAFF.

The chain links TRBV7-9 to TRBJ2-5, with D unclear. CDR1 is SEHNR, CDR2 FQNEAQ, per germline (reference sequence). CDR3 size: 15 residues. Trimming took off 1 base at V and 3 bases at J, with 12 bases between the two ends. CDR3 in amino acids: CASSLGADLKETQYF. DNA of the CDR3: TGTGCCAGCAGCTTAGGTGCGGACCTCAAAGAGACCCAGTACTTC.

This rearrangement joins TRBV9 to TRBJ1-2; the match to TRBD1 covers 8 bases. Trimming at V came to 4 bases and at J to 8 bases, leaving 16 bases not matched to a gene. The germline V gene encodes CDR1 SGDLS and CDR2 YYNGEE. This CDR3 is 16 amino acids long. The CDR3 protein is CASSTGTGQGVGGYTF. In DNA form, the CDR3 reads TGTGCCAGCAGCACTGGGACAGGACAAGGGGTAGGGGGCTACACCTTC.

The chain joins TRBV18 to TRBJ1-6; D is ambiguous. The CDR3 extends over 13 amino acids. Germline V CDR1 and CDR2: KGHSH, LQKENI. V lost 3 bases to trimming and J lost 10 bases, with 10 bases between them. This chain's CDR3 is CASSPSVTSPLHF. CDR3 nucleotide sequence: TGTGCCAGCTCACCGTCAGTAACCTCACCCCTCCACTTT.

The CDR3 sequence: CASSYSGDYTEAFF. The CDR3 bases are TGTGCCAGCAGTTACTCCGGGGACTACACTGAAGCTTTCTTT. V is TRBV6-6 and J is TRBJ1-1, with a tentative D call TRBD1 (5 bases). V shed 0 bases and J shed 3 bases, with 8 bases lying between them. This CDR3 is built from 14 residues. Germline CDR1 MNHNY, CDR2 SVGAGI (reference sequence).

The V and J genes are TRBV6-5 and TRBJ1-5; the D gene is possibly TRBD1 (5 bases). This CDR3 contains 15 residues. Trimming cost V 0 bases and J 0 bases, with 6 bases left between them. The V gene's germline CDR1 is MNHEY and CDR2 SVGAGI. The CDR3 DNA follows: TGTGCCAGCAGTTACTCAGGGGATAGCAATCAGCCCCAGCATTTT. It yields the protein CASSYSGDSNQPQHF.

The rearrangement links TRBV6-5 to TRBJ2-7, with TRBD2 identical over 10 bases. Germline trimming cut 4 bases from V and 3 bases from J; bases unmatched to any gene: 6. This CDR3 has 15 residues. CDR1 and CDR2 from the germline V gene are MNHEY and SVGAGI. The CDR3 reads CASSFQAGGYYEQYF. The CDR3, as DNA: TGTGCCAGCAGTTTCCAAGCGGGGGGGTACTACGAGCAGTACTTC.